This TCR beta chain originates from a study of blood T cell repertoires in COVID-19. Sequencing was performed with immunoSEQ multiplex PCR; in TCRdb, only in-frame clones are kept and a portion is missing. The sample has a few hundred thousand clones, over 75% seen once; the top ten hold 3%. The germline CDR1 and CDR2 sequences are LNHDA and SQIVND (reference sequence). V lost 2 bases and J lost 8; bases outside the gene matches: 10. This CDR3 has 16 amino acids. The chain couples TRBV19 to TRBJ2-2; 8 bases fit TRBD2. The sequenced material came from PBMCs or T cells enriched from blood (not recorded which). The sequence was collected from a young woman who had recovered from COVID-19. CDR3: CASSIITGGPNGELFF. CDR3 sequence (DNA): TGTGCCAGTAGTATAATAACGGGAGGGCCGAATGGGGAGCTGTTTTTT.